Following are 26 T cell receptor beta chains from one sample sequenced in a study of siplizumab effects on memory and regulatory T cells. Profiled with immunoSEQ multiplex PCR; TCRdb holds only in-frame clones, not every one. The sample lists 110,000 or so clones; about 93% were seen once. The sequenced sample consisted of non-Treg CD4+ T cells sorted from blood. The source of these receptors is a human donor in good health.

This rearrangement joins TRBV20-1 to TRBJ2-7, with D perhaps TRBD1 or TRBD2 (6 bases each). The germline V gene encodes CDR1 DFQATT and CDR2 SNEGSKA (reference sequence). This CDR3 contains 11 residues. The CDR3 here is CSGGREDEQYF. The CDR3 region has the DNA TGCAGCGGGGGCAGGGAGGACGAGCAGTACTTC.

The CDR3 DNA follows: TGTGCCAGCCACAGGGACCAAGTTAATTCACCCCTCCACTTT. Its protein product is CASHRDQVNSPLHF. The chain joins TRBV19 to TRBJ1-6, with D maybe TRBD1 (6 bases). There are 14 residues in the CDR3. Germline V gives CDR1 LNHDA, CDR2 SQIVND (reference sequence). Trimming shortened V by 9 bases and J by 6 bases, and 15 bases separated the two germline ends.

This chain's CDR3 is CASSLTFSLNTGELFF. The CDR3 bases are TGTGCCAGCTCACTCACGTTTTCGCTGAACACCGGGGAGCTGTTTTTT. The J gene is TRBJ2-2, the V gene TRBV18; no clear D gene. This CDR3 comprises 16 residues. Germline V gives CDR1 KGHSH, CDR2 LQKENI. Trimming cost V 4 bases and J 1 base, with 13 bases left between them.

The chain recombines TRBV15 with TRBJ2-2; D unclear. The CDR3 is 18 amino acids. V lost 3 bases and J 0 bases, leaving 17 bases between the germline ends. Germline-derived CDR1 and CDR2 are LNHNV and YYDKDF (reference sequence). The CDR3 protein is CATSRGTRRAANTGELFF. CDR3 nucleotides: TGTGCCACCAGCAGGGGAACCCGCCGGGCAGCGAACACCGGGGAGCTGTTTTTT.

This sequence joins TRBV19 and TRBJ1-4; D may be TRBD1 (5 bases). Trimming took 9 bases from V and 8 from J, leaving 22 bases between them. Germline loops: CDR1 LNHDA, CDR2 SQIVND (reference sequence). This CDR3 has 15 residues. The CDR3 region is CASDRTGWGSEKLFF. CDR3 DNA: TGTGCCAGCGACCGGACCGGGTGGGGGTCGGAAAAACTGTTTTTT.

This chain uses TRBV2 with TRBJ1-1; 10 bases are shared with TRBD1. Trimming took 5 bases from V and 1 from J; bases not matched to a gene: 4. This CDR3 spans 15 amino acids. Per the germline V gene, CDR1 is SNHLY and CDR2 is FYNNEI. CDR3 in DNA: TGTGCCAGCAGTAGACAGGGGGCGGGGAACACTGAAGCTTTCTTT. Translated, it gives CASSRQGAGNTEAFF.

The chain has TRBV29-1 and TRBJ2-7; the match to TRBD2 covers 10 bases. V shed 1 base, J shed 4 bases, and the junction held 7 bases outside the gene matches. Germline CDR1 SQVTM, CDR2 ANQGSEA. The CDR3 consists of 15 residues. The CDR3 DNA follows: TGCAGCGTTGAAGGGGCTAGCGGGGGAAGGTACGAGCAGTACTTC. This translates into CSVEGASGGRYEQYF.

The chain carries TRBV7-2 and TRBJ2-6; 12 bases are shared with TRBD1. The CDR3 length is 17 residues. V was pared by 8 bases and J by 3 bases, with 8 bases of the junction left unmatched. Germline CDR1 and CDR2: SGHTA and FQGNSA. As DNA, the CDR3 is TGTGCCAGCCTCCCGGGACAGGGGGCGGGTGGGGCCAACGTCCTGACTTTC. Amino acids: CASLPGQGAGGANVLTF.

This clone was seen just once. V and J are TRBV12-5 and TRBJ1-5, with unresolved D. V was cut by 7 bases and J by 0 bases, with 10 bases left in between. CDR3 length equals 14 residues. Germline loops: CDR1 LGHNT, CDR2 FRNRAP. The CDR3 reads CASVPQDSNQPQHF. In DNA, the CDR3 is TGTGCTAGTGTCCCCCAGGATAGCAATCAGCCCCAGCATTTT.

This clone was recorded once. The V gene is TRBV6-1, the J gene TRBJ1-2, with a possible D match to TRBD1 (6 bases). The CDR3 contains 15 residues. V gave up 5 bases and J gave up 2 bases, with 15 bases separating them. CDR1 is MNHNS, CDR2 SASEGT, per germline. The CDR3 region is CASSPRQVANYGYTF. CDR3 bases: TGTGCCAGCAGTCCCCGACAGGTCGCGAACTATGGCTACACCTTC.

The chain is built from TRBV4-2 and TRBJ1-4; possible D gene TRBD1, 5 bases. The CDR3 covers 14 residues. Germline-derived CDR1 and CDR2 are LGHNA and YNFKEQ. V was cut by 0 bases and J by 7 bases, with 9 bases left in between. DNA of the CDR3: TGTGCCAGCAGCCAAGACAGGGTTCCTGAAAAACTGTTTTTT. Its protein is CASSQDRVPEKLFF.

V is TRBV11-3 and J is TRBJ2-6; 7 bases are shared with TRBD2. The CDR3 contains 18 residues. Germline V gene lookup returns CDR1 SGHNT and CDR2 YENEEA. V trimming: 1 base; J trimming: 2 bases; junction bases outside the gene matches: 8. The CDR3, as DNA: TGTGCCAGCAGCTTAGTGTTGGGAGGGAGCGCTGGGGCCAACGTCCTGACTTTC. This codes for CASSLVLGGSAGANVLTF.

CDR3 sequence (DNA): TGTGCCAGCAGCTCGGTACAGGGGGTCGAAAACATTCAGTACTTC. Translation gives CASSSVQGVENIQYF. The chain has TRBV11-2 and TRBJ2-4, with 8 nucleotides matching TRBD1. The CDR3 loop spans 15 amino acids. The V segment lost 4 bases and the J segment 5 bases; nucleotides outside the gene matches: 7. CDR1 SGHAT and CDR2 FQNNGV come from the germline V gene.

The J gene is TRBJ2-7, the V gene TRBV4-1; TRBD1 might be the D (5 bases). V was clipped by 0 bases and J by 2 bases, with 11 bases between them. There are 15 residues in the CDR3. Germline assignment: CDR1 MGHRA and CDR2 YSYEKL. CDR3 coding DNA: TGCGCCAGCAGCCAAGATCGAAGGGGTCCCTACGAGCAGTACTTC. This encodes CASSQDRRGPYEQYF.

The rearrangement joins TRBV20-1 to TRBJ1-2; no firm D call. V shed 7 bases and J shed 8 bases, with 14 bases lying between them. Germline lookup yields CDR1 DFQATT and CDR2 SNEGSKA (reference sequence). The length of the CDR3 is 11 residues. The CDR3 loop is CSVRVPGGYTF. CDR3 DNA: TGCAGTGTGAGGGTCCCGGGGGGCTACACCTTC.

The gene calls are TRBV6-4 and TRBJ2-1, with 12 bases fitting TRBD2. V lost 4 bases and J lost 2; bases outside the gene matches: 3. The CDR3 extends over 16 amino acids. Germline values: CDR1 MRHNA, CDR2 SNTAGT. The CDR3 loop reads CASSVSSGGAYNEQFF. The CDR3 coding sequence is TGTGCCAGCAGTGTTTCTAGCGGGGGGGCCTACAATGAGCAGTTCTTC.

CDR3 in DNA: TGTGCCAGCAGTGAGGAATACTATGGCTACACCTTC. Protein sequence: CASSEEYYGYTF. The chain combines TRBV6-1 with TRBJ1-2; D remains ambiguous. CDR3 length: 12 residues. The V gene lost 3 bases and the J gene lost 3 bases, with 5 bases spanning the gap. Germline CDR1 reads MNHNS; CDR2 reads SASEGT.

The genes are TRBV19 and TRBJ1-2; D perhaps matches TRBD1 (6 bases). Germline assignment: CDR1 LNHDA and CDR2 SQIVND (reference sequence). This CDR3 spans 11 amino acids. The V end was cut by 9 bases, the J end by 2 bases, with 7 bases between. DNA for the CDR3: TGTGCCAGCGGACAGAACTATGGCTACACCTTC. Translation gives CASGQNYGYTF.

This clone was counted a single time. The rearrangement links TRBV9 to TRBJ2-5; D is undetermined. The CDR3 covers 15 residues. The V end was cut by 4 bases, the J end by 5 bases, with 18 bases between. From germline, CDR1 is SGDLS and CDR2 YYNGEE. The CDR3 region is CASSPSPLGFETQYF. CDR3 bases: TGTGCCAGCAGCCCGTCTCCCCTGGGGTTTGAGACCCAGTACTTC.

A single count supports this clone. DNA for the CDR3: TGTGCCAGCAGTGGCAGCTTTAATGAAAAACTGTTTTTT. This encodes CASSGSFNEKLFF. This chain uses TRBV25-1 with TRBJ1-4; D uncertain. In germline, CDR1 is MGHDK, CDR2 SYGVNS. CDR3 length: 13 amino acids. Trimming cost V 4 bases and J 4 bases, with 7 bases left between them. Drawing the rest from reference TRBV25-1 and TRBJ1-4, the complete variable domain is EADIYQTPRYLVIGTGKKITLECSQTMGHDKMYWYQQDPGMELHLIHYSYGVNSTEKGDLSSESTVSRIRTEHFPLTLESARPSHTSQYLCASSGSFNEKLFFGSGTQLSVL.

J is TRBJ2-1 and V is TRBV7-6; TRBD2 might be the D (6 bases). The CDR3 contains 13 residues. Germline values: CDR1 SGHVS, CDR2 FNYEAQ. V was trimmed by 0 bases and J by 7 bases, leaving 7 bases between them. CDR3: CASSLAGGNEQFF. CDR3 coding DNA: TGTGCCAGCAGCTTAGCTGGAGGGAATGAGCAGTTCTTC.

The CDR3 region is CASSVRDGPSEQYF. The CDR3, as DNA: TGTGCCAGCAGCGTCCGGGACGGACCCTCGGAGCAGTACTTC. The chain employs TRBV4-2 and TRBJ2-7; D possibly matches TRBD1 or TRBD2 (5 bases each). This CDR3 is 14 amino acids long. The V gene's germline CDR1 is LGHNA and CDR2 YNFKEQ. V dropped 5 bases and J dropped 7 bases, with 18 bases sitting between them.

This chain joins TRBV6-5 and TRBJ1-1; 7 bases are a match to TRBD1. Germline trimming cut 5 bases from V and 11 bases from J; bases unmatched to any gene: 5. This CDR3 is built from 11 residues. CDR1 and CDR2 from the germline V gene are MNHEY and SVGAGI. In nucleotides, the CDR3 is TGTGCCAGCAGTGTCGGACAGGTGGCTTTCTTT. This encodes CASSVGQVAFF.

The chain links TRBV6-5 to TRBJ2-1; D possibly uses TRBD1 or TRBD2 (5 bases each). CDR1 is MNHEY and CDR2 is SVGAGI in the germline V gene. The CDR3 sequence is 13 residues long. V lost 2 bases and J 12 bases, leaving 14 bases between the germline ends. The CDR3, as DNA: TGTGCCAGCAGTTACAATTCAGGGAGTGGGCAGTTCTTC. Translated, it gives CASSYNSGSGQFF.

The chain links TRBV18 to TRBJ2-7, with 12 bases identical to TRBD2. Germline CDR1 reads KGHSH; CDR2 reads LQKENI. J lost 7 bases, V lost 3 bases, and 10 bases had no gene match. The CDR3 extends over 16 amino acids. The CDR3 reads CASSPRGTSGSGEQYF. DNA for the CDR3: TGTGCCAGCTCACCCCGCGGGACTAGCGGGTCGGGGGAGCAGTACTTC.

CDR3 DNA: TGTGCCAGTAGTAGCTCGGGGACCCCTACGAACGGGCAGTACTTC. This gives the protein CASSSSGTPTNGQYF. The chain employs TRBV19 and TRBJ2-7; D may be TRBD1 or TRBD2 (5 bases each). Germline V lookup: CDR1 LNHDA, CDR2 SQIVND (reference sequence). The V end was cut by 4 bases, the J end by 9 bases, with 22 bases between. This CDR3 comprises 15 residues.